A selection of T cell receptor beta chains follows, all from one sample in a study of cytomegalovirus exposure and HLA in healthy donors. Here immunoSEQ multiplex PCR was the method, and the copy in TCRdb shows in-frame clones only, minus some. The sample lists 150,000 to 200,000 clones, 70% occurring once. The material sequenced was PBMCs. The receptors here all came from a man aged 18 to 29 in good health and CMV-seropositive. Both conserved end residues are part of each CDR3. D genes are given only for firm matches. Part of the rows lack a size; the others show once, few, many or a class for expanded clones.

-	TRBV5-1	TRBJ2-3	-	CASSLADGGFTDTQYF	TGCGCCAGCAGCTTGGCCGATGGGGGGTTCACAGATACGCAGTATTTT
-	TRBV11-2	TRBJ1-3	-	CASSLEFRGTIYF	TGTGCCAGCAGCTTAGAGTTCCGGGGCACCATATATTTT
few	TRBV29-1	TRBJ2-3	-	CSVGQSTLGLQYF	TGCAGCGTTGGTCAGTCTACCCTAGGTTTGCAGTATTTT
once	TRBV6-5	TRBJ2-5	-	CASSYGTTKETQYF	TGTGCCAGCAGTTACGGGACAACGAAAGAGACCCAGTACTTC
few	TRBV30	TRBJ1-3	TRBD1	CAWSLDRARGNTIYF	TGTGCCTGGTCCTTGGACAGGGCACGTGGAAACACCATATATTTT
few	TRBV7-9	TRBJ2-5	-	CSSSPEIETQYF	TGTTCCAGCAGTCCGGAGATAGAGACCCAGTACTTC
-	TRBV4-2	TRBJ2-1	TRBD1	CASQEVGGQGYNEQFF	TGTGCCAGCCAGGAAGTGGGGGGACAGGGCTACAATGAGCAGTTCTTC
-	TRBV28	TRBJ1-6	TRBD1	CASREQGAYNSPLHF	TGTGCCAGCAGAGAGCAGGGGGCTTATAATTCACCCCTCCACTTT
-	TRBV6-1	TRBJ2-1	TRBD1	CASHRGLNEQFF	TGTGCCAGCCACAGGGGGCTGAATGAGCAGTTCTTC
-	TRBV5-5	TRBJ1-2	TRBD1	CASSRQGTNYGYTF	TGTGCCAGCAGCAGACAGGGTACTAACTATGGCTACACCTTC
once	TRBV7-2	TRBJ1-6	-	CASSLGHSVNSPLHF	TGTGCCAGCAGCTTGGGGCACTCGGTTAATTCACCCCTCCACTTT
-	TRBV2	TRBJ1-2	TRBD1	CASSKEGAGYTF	TGTGCCAGCAGTAAGGAGGGGGCTGGCTACACCTTC
-	TRBV6-5	TRBJ1-2	-	CASSYARLNYGYTF	TGTGCCAGCAGTTACGCCAGGCTAAACTATGGCTACACCTTC
-	TRBV5-5	TRBJ1-5	TRBD1	CASSLGQGPSSQHF	TGTGCCAGCAGCTTGGGACAGGGTCCCTCTTCCCAGCATTTT
-	TRBV9	TRBJ2-1	-	CASSARPGGAGLYNEQFF	TGTGCCAGCAGCGCTCGACCCGGTGGGGCAGGTCTATACAATGAGCAGTTCTTC
-	TRBV5-1	TRBJ1-2	TRBD1	CASSRGTGEEANYGYTF	TGCGCCAGCAGTCGGGGGACAGGGGAGGAAGCTAACTATGGCTACACCTTC
-	TRBV30	TRBJ1-6	-	CAWSEQAHSPLHF	TGTGCCTGGAGTGAACAGGCCCATTCACCCCTCCACTTT
-	TRBV7-2	TRBJ2-5	-	CASSLGARRETQYF	TGTGCCAGCAGCTTAGGGGCCCGACGAGAGACCCAGTACTTC
few	TRBV6-1	TRBJ2-3	TRBD1	CASLGQGKDTQYF	TGTGCCAGCTTAGGACAGGGGAAAGATACGCAGTATTTT
-	TRBV27	TRBJ1-1	-	CASSFRLGGTEAFF	TGTGCCAGCAGTTTTCGTCTTGGAGGCACTGAAGCTTTCTTT